This T cell receptor (beta chain) was captured by sequencing in a study of blood T cell repertoires in COVID-19. The CDR3 covers 14 residues. CDR1 is SGHDT and CDR2 is YYEEEE in the germline V gene. Residents of over 20 US areas, aged roughly 18 to 89 years, made up the participants. In the case of this clone: Germline is not matched at one junction end, which may reflect a read error.

Per the study methods: Quantification of nucleated cells was approximated via reference gene primer amplification. Assay used: immunoSEQ multiplex PCR; TCRdb lists only in-frame clones, some missing. V, J and clone size are taken as reported in that table, and D and trimming were inferred from the DNA itself. Of approximately 200,000 clones detected, approximately 84% appear once; the ten largest clones hold roughly 6.9%. Sequencing was done on a sample of PBMCs or T cells enriched from blood (not recorded which). The chain has TRBV5-6 and TRBJ2-5; 8 bases match TRBD1. The origin of this receptor is a man aged 40-55 years who had recovered from COVID-19. The CDR3 here is CASSKDRGRETQYF. The CDR3 nucleotides are TGTGCCAGCAGCAAAGACAGGGGAAGGGAGACTCAGTACTTC.